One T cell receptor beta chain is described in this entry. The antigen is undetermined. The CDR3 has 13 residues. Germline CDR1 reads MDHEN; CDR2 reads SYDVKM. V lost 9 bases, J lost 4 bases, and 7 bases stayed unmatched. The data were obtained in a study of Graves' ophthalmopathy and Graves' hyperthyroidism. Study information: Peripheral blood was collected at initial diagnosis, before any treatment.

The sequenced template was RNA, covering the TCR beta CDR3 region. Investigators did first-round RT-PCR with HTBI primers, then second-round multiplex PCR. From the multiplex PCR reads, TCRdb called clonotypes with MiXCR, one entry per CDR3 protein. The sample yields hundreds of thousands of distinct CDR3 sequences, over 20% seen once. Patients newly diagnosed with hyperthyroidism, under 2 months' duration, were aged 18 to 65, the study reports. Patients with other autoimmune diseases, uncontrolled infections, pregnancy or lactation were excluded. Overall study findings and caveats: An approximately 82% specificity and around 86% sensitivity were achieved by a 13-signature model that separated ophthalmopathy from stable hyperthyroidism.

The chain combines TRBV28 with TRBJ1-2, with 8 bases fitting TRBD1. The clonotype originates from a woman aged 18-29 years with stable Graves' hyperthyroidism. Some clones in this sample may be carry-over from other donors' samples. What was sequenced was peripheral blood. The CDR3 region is CASAGGKSYGYTF. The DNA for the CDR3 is TGTGCCAGTGCAGGGGGCAAGTCCTATGGCTACACCTTC.